The clone carrying this TCR beta chain was found many times. The data are from a study of T-cell reconstitution after alpha-beta-depleted transplantation in children. The germline V gene has CDR1 DFQATT and CDR2 SNEGSKA (reference sequence). The CDR3 runs to 14 residues. Trimming removed 1 base from V and 0 bases from J, with 9 bases in between. Library preparation (for TCRbeta) was performed with unique molecular identifiers. TCRdb re-derived calls from the PCR reads in MiXCR, one entry per CDR3 protein. Of under 350,000 distinct CDR3 sequences listed, more than 9% are singletons. The clonotype was recovered from a human donor who donated a stem cell graft to a child with SCID. This chain connects TRBV20-1 to TRBJ1-2, with D maybe TRBD1 (6 bases). This sample comprised PBMCs from the stem cell graft donor, obtained from the stem cell graft. The CDR3 loop reads CSARGTASNYGYTF. The CDR3 region has the DNA TGCAGTGCTAGAGGGACAGCTTCTAACTATGGCTACACCTTC.